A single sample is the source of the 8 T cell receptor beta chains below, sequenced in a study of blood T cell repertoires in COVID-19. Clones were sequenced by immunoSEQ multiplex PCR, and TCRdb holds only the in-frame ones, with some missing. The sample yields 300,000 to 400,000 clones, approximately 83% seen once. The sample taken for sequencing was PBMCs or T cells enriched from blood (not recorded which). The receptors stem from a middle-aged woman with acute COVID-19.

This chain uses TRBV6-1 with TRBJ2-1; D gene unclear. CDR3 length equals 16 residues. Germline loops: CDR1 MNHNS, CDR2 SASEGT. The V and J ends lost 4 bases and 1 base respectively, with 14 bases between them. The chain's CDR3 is CASSGQLSLSYNEQFF. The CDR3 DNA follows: TGTGCCAGCAGTGGACAACTCTCCCTTTCCTACAATGAGCAGTTCTTC.

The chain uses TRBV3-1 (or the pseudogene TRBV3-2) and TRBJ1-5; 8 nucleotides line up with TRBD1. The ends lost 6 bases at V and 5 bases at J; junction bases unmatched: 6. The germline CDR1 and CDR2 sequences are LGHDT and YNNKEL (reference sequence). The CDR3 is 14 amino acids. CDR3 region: CASSPDRGDQPQHF. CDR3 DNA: TGTGCCAGCAGTCCCGACAGGGGTGATCAGCCCCAGCATTTT.

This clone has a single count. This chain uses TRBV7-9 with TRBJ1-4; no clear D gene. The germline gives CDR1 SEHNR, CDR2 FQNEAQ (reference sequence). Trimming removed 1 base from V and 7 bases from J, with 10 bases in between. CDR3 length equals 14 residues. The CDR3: CASSLVHEGEKLFF. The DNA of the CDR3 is TGTGCCAGCAGCTTAGTCCATGAGGGTGAAAAACTGTTTTTT. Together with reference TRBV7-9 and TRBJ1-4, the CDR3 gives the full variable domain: DTGVSQNPRHKITKRGQNVTFRCDPISEHNRLYWYRQTLGQGPEFLTYFQNEAQLEKSRLLSDRFSAERPKGSFSTLEIQRTEQGDSAMYLCASSLVHEGEKLFFGSGTQLSVL.

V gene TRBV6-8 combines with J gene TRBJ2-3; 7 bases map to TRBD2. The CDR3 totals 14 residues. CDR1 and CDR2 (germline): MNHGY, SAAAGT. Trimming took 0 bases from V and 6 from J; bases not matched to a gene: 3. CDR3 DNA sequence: TGTGCCAGCAGTTACTCGCGGGGGAAGGATACGCAGTATTTT. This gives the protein CASSYSRGKDTQYF.

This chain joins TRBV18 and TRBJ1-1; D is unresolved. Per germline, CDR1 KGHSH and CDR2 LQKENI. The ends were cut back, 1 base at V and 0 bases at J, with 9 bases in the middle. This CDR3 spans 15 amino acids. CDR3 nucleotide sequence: TGTGCCAGCTCACCACGCCAAGCGGTGAACACTGAAGCTTTCTTT. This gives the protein CASSPRQAVNTEAFF.

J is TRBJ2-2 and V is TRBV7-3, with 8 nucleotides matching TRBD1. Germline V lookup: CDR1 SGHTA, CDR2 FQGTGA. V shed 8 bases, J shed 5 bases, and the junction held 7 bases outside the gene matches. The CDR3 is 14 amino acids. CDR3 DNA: TGTGCCAGCTCCCGGACAGGGCAGACCGGGGAGCTGTTTTTT. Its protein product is CASSRTGQTGELFF.

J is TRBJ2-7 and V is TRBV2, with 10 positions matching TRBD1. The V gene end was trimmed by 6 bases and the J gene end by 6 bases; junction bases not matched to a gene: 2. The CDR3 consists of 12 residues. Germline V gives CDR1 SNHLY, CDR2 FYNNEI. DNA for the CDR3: TGTGCCAGCAGGGACAGGGGGGCCGAGCAGTACTTC. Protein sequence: CASRDRGAEQYF.

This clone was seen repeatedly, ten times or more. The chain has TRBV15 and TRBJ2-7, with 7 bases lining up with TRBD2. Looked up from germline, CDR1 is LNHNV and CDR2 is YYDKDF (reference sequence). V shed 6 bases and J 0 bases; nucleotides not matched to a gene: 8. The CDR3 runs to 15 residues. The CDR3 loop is CATSPVGGGSYEQYF. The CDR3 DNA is TGTGCCACCAGTCCGGTGGGGGGGGGCTCCTACGAGCAGTACTTC.